A single sample is the source of the 3 T cell receptor beta chains below, sequenced in a study of cytomegalovirus exposure and HLA in healthy donors. The PCR ran on 60 Vbeta and 13 Jbeta primers. TCRdb keeps only in-frame clones here, not all; method: immunoSEQ multiplex PCR. The table includes about 82,000 clones, approximately 74% detected once. Sequencing input: PBMCs. These receptors came from a woman aged 50 to 60 in good health and CMV-seropositive.

The chain links TRBV29-1 to TRBJ1-2; D is undetermined. This CDR3 contains 13 residues. Trimming left V 3 bases short and J 7 bases short, with 15 bases between. In germline, CDR1 is SQVTM, CDR2 ANQGSEA. DNA for the CDR3: TGCAGCGTTGATAAGGCCGGCGGAGGTGGCTACACCTTC. Its translation is CSVDKAGGGGYTF.

Turning to this clone: It is likely a read error: a sequence one base away is far more abundant. This chain connects TRBV27 to TRBJ1-1; no clear D gene. The CDR3 consists of 16 residues. The germline V gene encodes CDR1 MNHEY and CDR2 SMNVEV (reference sequence). Trimming cost V 0 bases and J 0 bases, with 11 bases left between them. This CDR3 reads CASSLSPASLNTEAFF. The CDR3 DNA reads as TGTGCCAGCAGTTTATCGCCCGCGTCTCTGAACACTGAAGCTTTCTTT.

The chain recombines TRBV6-5 with TRBJ1-1; 7 nucleotides line up with TRBD1. Trimming cost V 5 bases and J 2 bases; bases outside gene matches: 5. Per germline, CDR1 MNHEY and CDR2 SVGAGI. CDR3 length: 14 amino acids. This CDR3 reads CASSTGQANTEAFF. The CDR3 coding sequence is TGTGCCAGCAGTACCGGACAGGCTAACACTGAAGCTTTCTTT.